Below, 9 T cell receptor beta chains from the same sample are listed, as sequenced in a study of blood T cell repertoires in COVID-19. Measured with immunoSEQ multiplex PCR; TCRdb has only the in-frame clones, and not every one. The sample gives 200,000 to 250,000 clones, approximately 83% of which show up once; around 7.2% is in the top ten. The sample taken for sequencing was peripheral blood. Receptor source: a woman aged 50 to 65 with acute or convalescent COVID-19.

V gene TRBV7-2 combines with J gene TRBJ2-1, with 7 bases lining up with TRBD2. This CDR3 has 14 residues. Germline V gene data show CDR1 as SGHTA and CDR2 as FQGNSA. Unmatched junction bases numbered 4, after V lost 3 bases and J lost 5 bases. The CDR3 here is CASSFKGRDNEQFF. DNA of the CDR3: TGTGCCAGCAGCTTTAAGGGGAGGGACAATGAGCAGTTCTTC.

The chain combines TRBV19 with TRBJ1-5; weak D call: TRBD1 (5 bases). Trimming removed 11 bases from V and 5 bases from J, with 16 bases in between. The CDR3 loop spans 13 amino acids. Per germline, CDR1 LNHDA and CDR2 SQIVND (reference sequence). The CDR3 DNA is TGTGCCTCCTCATGGGGGGTCGATCAGCCCCAGCATTTT. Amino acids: CASSWGVDQPQHF.

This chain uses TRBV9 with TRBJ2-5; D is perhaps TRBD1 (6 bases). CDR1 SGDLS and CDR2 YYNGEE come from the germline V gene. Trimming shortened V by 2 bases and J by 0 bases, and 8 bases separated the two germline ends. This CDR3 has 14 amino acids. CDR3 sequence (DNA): TGTGCCAGCAGCGTTACAGGGTACCAAGAGACCCAGTACTTC. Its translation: CASSVTGYQETQYF.

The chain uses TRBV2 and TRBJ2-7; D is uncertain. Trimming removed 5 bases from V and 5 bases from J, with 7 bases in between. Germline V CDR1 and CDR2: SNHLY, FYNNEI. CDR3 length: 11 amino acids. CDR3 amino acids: CASSHRDEQYF. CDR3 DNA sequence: TGTGCCAGCAGTCATCGGGACGAGCAGTACTTC.

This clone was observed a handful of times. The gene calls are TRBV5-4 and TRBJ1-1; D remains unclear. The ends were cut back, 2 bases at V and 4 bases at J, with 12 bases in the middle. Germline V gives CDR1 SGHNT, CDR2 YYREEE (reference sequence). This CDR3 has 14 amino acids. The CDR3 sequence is CASSFPIEGTEAFF. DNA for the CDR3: TGTGCCAGCAGCTTCCCAATCGAGGGCACTGAAGCTTTCTTT.

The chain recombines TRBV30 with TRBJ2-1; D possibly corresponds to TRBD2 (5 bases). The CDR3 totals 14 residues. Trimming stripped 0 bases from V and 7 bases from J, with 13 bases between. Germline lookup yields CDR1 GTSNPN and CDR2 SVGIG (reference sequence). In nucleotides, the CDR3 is TGTGCCTGGAGTGTAGGGCTAGCTGGTAATGAGCAGTTCTTC. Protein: CAWSVGLAGNEQFF.

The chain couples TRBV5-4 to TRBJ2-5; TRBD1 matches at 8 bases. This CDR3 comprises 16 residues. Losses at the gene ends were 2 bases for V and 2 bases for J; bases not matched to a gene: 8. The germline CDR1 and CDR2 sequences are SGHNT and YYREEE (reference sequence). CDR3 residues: CASSFKGTGDQETQYF. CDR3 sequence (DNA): TGTGCCAGCAGCTTTAAAGGGACAGGCGATCAAGAGACCCAGTACTTC.

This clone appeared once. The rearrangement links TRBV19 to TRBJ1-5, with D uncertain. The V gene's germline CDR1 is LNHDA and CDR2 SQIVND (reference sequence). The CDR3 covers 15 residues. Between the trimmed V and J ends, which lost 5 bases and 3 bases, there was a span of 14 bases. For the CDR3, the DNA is TGTGCCAGTAGTTCTTGGGCAGGTAACAATCAGCCCCAGCATTTT. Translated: CASSSWAGNNQPQHF.

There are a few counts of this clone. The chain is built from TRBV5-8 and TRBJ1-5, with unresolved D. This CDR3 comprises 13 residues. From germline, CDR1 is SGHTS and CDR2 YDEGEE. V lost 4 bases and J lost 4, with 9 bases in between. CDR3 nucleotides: TGTGCCAGCAGCCTAGCGGGGAATCAGCCCCAGCATTTT. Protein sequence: CASSLAGNQPQHF.